The sequence of this T cell receptor beta chain was determined in a study of cytomegalovirus exposure and HLA in healthy donors. As for the study in general: Early released data comprised about 84 million unique TCRs from HLA-typed donors.

Amplification used 60 Vbeta primers and 13 Jbeta primers. In the authors' workflow: As a later analysis found, there were 78 million or so unique TCR beta chains, of which roughly 11 million were shared. The assay was immunoSEQ multiplex PCR, and TCRdb's table has in-frame clones only and misses some. The V and J calls and the clone size are those of that table, but D and trimming were determined from the DNA. The table lists around 140,000 clones, 65% to 80% of them singletons. The CDR3 loop spans 15 amino acids. Looked up from germline, CDR1 is SEHNR and CDR2 is FQNEAQ (reference sequence). The trim removed 5 bases at V and 5 bases at J, leaving 2 bases unmatched.

The sequence was obtained from a man aged 35-49 years in good health and CMV-seropositive. Material for sequencing was PBMCs. The chain couples TRBV7-9 to TRBJ2-1, with 14 bases matching TRBD2. Here the CDR3 DNA reads TGTGCCAGCAGCCAGGGACTAGCGGGAGACAATGAGCAGTTCTTC. It specifies CASSQGLAGDNEQFF.